These 10 T cell receptor beta chains came from one sample sequenced in a study of identical twins. TCRdb re-derived calls from the 5' RACE reads in MiXCR, one entry per CDR3 protein. The repertoire has fewer than 250,000 distinct CDR3 sequences, more than 6.5% of them found once; the top ten carry less than 2%. These data also featured in a second study, about yellow fever vaccine responses in identical twins.

Material for sequencing was memory (CD45RO+) T cells sorted from blood. These receptors all stem from a woman aged 18-30 years in good health.

This rearrangement joins TRBV5-6 to TRBJ2-6; maybe TRBD2 (6 bases). V was shortened by 4 bases and J by 0 bases, with 11 bases between the two germline ends. Germline CDR1 reads SGHDT; CDR2 reads YYEEEE. This CDR3 contains 16 residues. The CDR3 DNA is TGTGCCAGCAGCCCCGAAGCGGGCTCTGGGGCCAACGTCCTGACTTTC. It translates to CASSPEAGSGANVLTF.

This clonotype was recorded a few times. The chain recombines TRBV4-3 with TRBJ2-1, with 15 bases matching TRBD2. J gave up 3 bases and V 2 bases, and 2 bases lay outside the gene matches. CDR3 size: 17 residues. CDR1 and CDR2 (germline): LGHNA, YSLEER. Written as DNA, the CDR3 is TGCGCCAGCAGCCAACCGGGACTAGCGGGGGGCTACAATGAGCAGTTCTTC. This sequence encodes CASSQPGLAGGYNEQFF.

This chain uses TRBV7-8 with TRBJ1-6; TRBD1 might be the D (5 bases). Germline V gene sequence: CDR1 SGHVS, CDR2 FQNEAQ. Trimming shortened V by 0 bases and J by 2 bases, and 5 bases separated the two germline ends. The CDR3 sequence is 15 residues long. Here the CDR3 DNA reads TGTGCCAGCAGCTTAGCCAGGGCCTATAATTCACCCCTCCACTTT. It encodes CASSLARAYNSPLHF.

This clonotype was counted at least ten times. This chain connects TRBV12-3 or TRBV12-4 to TRBJ1-5, with 8 positions matching TRBD1. V gave up 4 bases and J gave up 6 bases; unmatched junction bases: 8. This CDR3 comprises 15 residues. For the CDR3, the DNA is TGTGCCAGCAGTTCTGCGGACAGGGCAAGTCAGCCCCAGCATTTT. Translation gives CASSSADRASQPQHF.

The gene calls are TRBV6-2 or TRBV6-3 and TRBJ1-5; D ambiguous. The germline V gene has CDR1 MNHEY and CDR2 SVGEGT. This CDR3 has 13 residues. Deletions cut 6 bases from V and 6 bases from J, with 12 bases between. In DNA form, the CDR3 reads TGTGCCAGCAGAAGCTTGAAGTTTCAGCCCCAGCATTTT. As protein: CASRSLKFQPQHF.

This clonotype was counted ten times or more. The chain employs TRBV11-2 and TRBJ2-3; 9 bases are shared with TRBD2. The CDR3 has 16 amino acids. Trimming cost V 5 bases and J 6 bases; bases outside gene matches: 12. Germline V gene sequence: CDR1 SGHAT, CDR2 FQNNGV. CDR3 sequence (DNA): TGTGCCAGCAGCCCGATAGCGGGGGCAGCAAGGGATACGCAGTATTTT. This gives the protein CASSPIAGAARDTQYF.

This clonotype was counted ten times or more. The chain combines TRBV24-1 with TRBJ2-7; D is undetermined. Trimming took 5 bases from V and 3 from J, leaving 7 bases between them. This CDR3 is 12 amino acids long. CDR1 KGHDR and CDR2 SFDVKD come from the germline V gene. CDR3 coding DNA: TGTGCCACCAGTGGAGACGGCTACGAGCAGTACTTC. This codes for CATSGDGYEQYF.

This clonotype was seen ten or more times. This chain joins TRBV15 and TRBJ2-3; possible D gene TRBD2, 6 bases. The CDR3 has 15 amino acids. Germline V gives CDR1 LNHNV, CDR2 YYDKDF (reference sequence). Trimming took 0 bases from V and 6 from J, leaving 13 bases between them. Here the CDR3 DNA reads TGTGCCACCAGCAGAGATCCCGGGGGTTCGGATACGCAGTATTTT. Protein product: CATSRDPGGSDTQYF.

This clonotype was found many times. CDR3 sequence reads: CASSYPGETQYF. The CDR3 DNA reads as TGTGCCAGCAGTTACCCGGGCGAGACCCAGTACTTC. The chain is built from TRBV6-5 and TRBJ2-5, with D uncertain. V was trimmed by 2 bases and J by 5 bases, leaving 6 bases between them. This CDR3 has 12 residues. Germline values: CDR1 MNHEY, CDR2 SVGAGI.

This clonotype was counted a few times. This chain links TRBV5-5 with TRBJ2-5; D gene ambiguous. The CDR3 runs to 13 residues. The germline V gene has CDR1 SGHKS and CDR2 YYEKEE (reference sequence). The ends were cut back, 0 bases at V and 0 bases at J, with 3 bases in the middle. CDR3 DNA sequence: TGTGCCAGCAGCTTGGCCAACCAAGAGACCCAGTACTTC. Translating it yields CASSLANQETQYF.